Listed here are 14 T cell receptor beta chains from one sample, sequenced in a study of CD8 T cells in ankylosing spondylitis. TCRdb redid the calling of the 5' RACE reads with MiXCR, one entry per CDR3 protein. Of approximately 290,000 distinct CDR3 sequences in the sample, 20% were seen once. Sample: blood, either unsorted or a sorted T cell fraction (not recorded which). The source of these receptors is a female donor with ankylosing spondylitis or in good health (not recorded which).

This clonotype was counted between two and nine times. J is TRBJ2-7 and V is TRBV19; TRBD1 might be the D (6 bases). Germline V gene data show CDR1 as LNHDA and CDR2 as SQIVND (reference sequence). V lost 8 bases and J lost 2, with 16 bases in between. This CDR3 contains 14 residues. The CDR3 sequence is CASAGQGFPYEQYF. The CDR3 DNA reads TGTGCCAGTGCCGGCCAGGGGTTCCCCTACGAGCAGTACTTC.

This clonotype was found a few times. The chain recombines TRBV15 with TRBJ2-7; tentative D call: TRBD1 (6 bases). Germline V gives CDR1 LNHNV, CDR2 YYDKDF (reference sequence). CDR3 length equals 14 residues. V was shortened by 3 bases and J by 4 bases, with 13 bases between the two germline ends. CDR3 DNA: TGTGCCACCAGCAGGGGGATAGGGGGATACGAGCAGTACTTC. Amino acid sequence: CATSRGIGGYEQYF.

The J gene is TRBJ1-1, the V gene TRBV6-2 or TRBV6-3, with TRBD1 as a possible D gene (5 bases). Germline V gene data show CDR1 as MNHEY and CDR2 as SVGEGT. The CDR3 is 16 residues long. Trimming removed 4 bases from V and 1 base from J, with 16 bases in between. CDR3 nucleotide sequence: TGTGCCAGCAGTTGGTTCCTGACAGAAGAGAACACTGAAGCTTTCTTT. Protein: CASSWFLTEENTEAFF.

The rearrangement uses TRBV5-5 and TRBJ2-3; 7 bases align to TRBD1. CDR3 length: 16 residues. The V gene end was trimmed by 6 bases and the J gene end by 3 bases; junction bases not matched to a gene: 13. The V gene's germline CDR1 is SGHKS and CDR2 YYEKEE (reference sequence). Written as DNA, the CDR3 is TGTGCCAGCACCCGGACCCGGGACAGTTCGACAGATACGCAGTATTTT. This gives the protein CASTRTRDSSTDTQYF.

This clonotype occurred a few times. The genes are TRBV27 and TRBJ2-7; 11 bases are shared with TRBD2. V gave up 11 bases and J gave up 3 bases; unmatched junction bases: 9. The germline CDR1 and CDR2 sequences are MNHEY and SMNVEV (reference sequence). The CDR3 is 14 amino acids. The CDR3 nucleotides are TGTGCCCGAGGACTAGCGGGTATTGTCTACGAGCAGTACTTC. Protein sequence: CARGLAGIVYEQYF.

The chain joins TRBV28 to TRBJ2-7; D unresolved. V was shortened by 8 bases and J by 2 bases, with 10 bases between the two germline ends. The germline V gene has CDR1 MDHEN and CDR2 SYDVKM. The CDR3 has 12 amino acids. The CDR3 DNA is TGTGCCAGCCGATTCAGTCCCTACGAGCAGTACTTC. Protein sequence: CASRFSPYEQYF.

This clonotype was counted between two and nine times. The V call is TRBV12-3 or TRBV12-4, the J call TRBJ1-4, with TRBD1 identical over 7 bases. V lost 2 bases and J lost 8; bases outside the gene matches: 14. CDR3 length equals 17 residues. The CDR3 reads CASSLRGGRSFGEKLFF. CDR3 DNA: TGTGCCAGCAGTTTAAGAGGGGGCAGAAGTTTCGGGGAAAAACTGTTTTTT.

CDR3 sequence: CASSLVGYSGLPSYNEQFF. CDR3 in DNA: TGTGCCAGCAGCTTAGTTGGGTATAGCGGGCTCCCCTCCTACAATGAGCAGTTCTTC. The chain links TRBV7-6 to TRBJ2-1; 7 bases agree with TRBD2. Per germline, CDR1 SGHVS and CDR2 FNYEAQ. The CDR3 sequence is 19 residues long. Unmatched junction bases numbered 12, after V lost 1 base and J lost 0 bases.

This rearrangement joins TRBV18 to TRBJ2-3; D unresolved. CDR1 is KGHSH and CDR2 is LQKENI in the germline V gene. The V gene lost 0 bases and the J gene lost 4 bases, with 11 bases spanning the gap. This CDR3 comprises 15 residues. CDR3 amino acids: CASSPPDSTPDTQYF. The DNA of the CDR3 is TGTGCCAGCTCACCACCGGATAGTACACCAGATACGCAGTATTTT.

The rearrangement links TRBV7-6 to TRBJ1-1; no clear D. The V gene's germline CDR1 is SGHVS and CDR2 FNYEAQ. The CDR3 is 13 residues long. V was cut by 2 bases and J by 10 bases, with 14 bases left in between. Written as DNA, the CDR3 is TGTGCCAGCAGCTTACCCATTCCCGCAAGAGCTTTCTTT. Its protein product is CASSLPIPARAFF.

This clonotype was seen more than once but under ten times. One junction end disagrees with the germline gene, perhaps due to a read error. The rearrangement joins TRBV5-1 to TRBJ2-1; tentatively, D is TRBD2 (6 bases). The CDR3 spans 13 residues. The V gene's germline CDR1 is SGHRS and CDR2 YFSETQ. CDR3 bases: TGCGCCAGCAGCTCTCCCCCCGGGGGACCCCAGGTCTTC. Translation gives CASSSPPGGPQVF.

The J gene is TRBJ2-5, the V gene TRBV7-2; 11 nucleotides agree with TRBD2. CDR1 and CDR2 from the germline V gene are SGHTA and FQGNSA. V was clipped by 3 bases and J by 6 bases; unmatched bases: 6. There are 15 residues in the CDR3. For the CDR3, the DNA is TGTGCCAGCAGCTTTAGCGGGAGGGCAGTAAAGACCCAGTACTTC. Amino acids: CASSFSGRAVKTQYF.

This clonotype has only a few counts. V usage is TRBV11-2 and J usage is TRBJ1-5, with TRBD1 matching 7 bases. Losses at the gene ends were 4 bases for V and 6 bases for J; bases not matched to a gene: 3. CDR3 length: 13 amino acids. CDR1 and CDR2 (germline): SGHAT, FQNNGV. The DNA of the CDR3 is TGTGCCAGCAGCTCCGACAGGGTTCAGCCCCAGCATTTT. It encodes CASSSDRVQPQHF.

The chain uses TRBV5-1 and TRBJ2-5; D is undetermined. The CDR3 length is 15 residues. The germline V gene encodes CDR1 SGHRS and CDR2 YFSETQ. Trimming pared 5 bases from V and 4 bases from J, leaving 18 bases between. The chain's CDR3 is CASRTTGSSGETQYF. In DNA, the CDR3 is TGCGCCAGCAGAACCACGGGCTCTTCGGGAGAGACCCAGTACTTC.